This TCR beta chain was sequenced in a study of liver allograft versus peripheral blood T cells. Turning to the study itself: The study compared liver allograft T cell receptor repertoires against peripheral blood repertoires of liver transplant recipients.

This clonotype was recorded a few times. Germline V gene data show CDR1 as SGHDN and CDR2 as FVKESK. This CDR3 has 11 residues. With V trimmed by 1 base and J by 14 bases, 2 bases remained unmatched. TCRdb re-analysed the reads in MiXCR, keeping a single row per CDR3 protein. The sample has 2,500 to 3,000 distinct CDR3 sequences, about a sixth seen once. The chain recombines TRBV14 with TRBJ1-1; TRBD1 matches at 9 bases. This TCR was recovered from a human patient who had a liver transplant. A share of the T cells may be of graft donor origin. This chain's CDR3 is CASSQGDRAFF. The CDR3, as DNA: TGTGCCAGCAGCCAAGGGGACAGGGCGTTCTTT.